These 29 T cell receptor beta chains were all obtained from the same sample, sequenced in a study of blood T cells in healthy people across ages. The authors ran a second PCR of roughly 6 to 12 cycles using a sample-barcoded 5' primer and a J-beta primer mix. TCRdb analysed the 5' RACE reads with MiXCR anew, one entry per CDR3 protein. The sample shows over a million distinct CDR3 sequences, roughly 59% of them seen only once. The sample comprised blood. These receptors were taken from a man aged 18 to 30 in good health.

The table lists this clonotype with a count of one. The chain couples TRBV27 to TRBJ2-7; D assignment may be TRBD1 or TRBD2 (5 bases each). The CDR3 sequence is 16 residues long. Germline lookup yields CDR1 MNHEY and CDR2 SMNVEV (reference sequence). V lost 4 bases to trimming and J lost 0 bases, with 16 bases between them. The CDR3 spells CASSSLGLGDSYEQYF. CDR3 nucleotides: TGTGCCAGCAGTTCGTTGGGGCTCGGGGACTCCTACGAGCAGTACTTC.

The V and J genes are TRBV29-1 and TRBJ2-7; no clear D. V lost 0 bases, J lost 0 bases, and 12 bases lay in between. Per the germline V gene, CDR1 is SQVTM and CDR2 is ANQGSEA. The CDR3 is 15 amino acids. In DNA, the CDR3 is TGCAGCGTTGAAGAATGGGGTAGGGACTCCTACGAGCAGTACTTC. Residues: CSVEEWGRDSYEQYF.

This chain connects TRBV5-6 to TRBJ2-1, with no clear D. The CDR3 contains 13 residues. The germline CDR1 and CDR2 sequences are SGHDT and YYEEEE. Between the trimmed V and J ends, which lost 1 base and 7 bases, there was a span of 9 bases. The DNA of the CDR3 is TGTGCCAGCAGCTTGCCGATTTTGAATGAGCAGTTCTTC. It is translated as CASSLPILNEQFF.

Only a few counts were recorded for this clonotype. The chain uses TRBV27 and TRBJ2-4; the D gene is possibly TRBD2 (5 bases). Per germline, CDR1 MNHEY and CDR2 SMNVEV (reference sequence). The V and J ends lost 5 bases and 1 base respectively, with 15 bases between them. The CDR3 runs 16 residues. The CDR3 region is CASSPQVGMAKNIQYF. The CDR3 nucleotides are TGTGCCAGCAGTCCACAAGTCGGGATGGCCAAAAACATTCAGTACTTC.

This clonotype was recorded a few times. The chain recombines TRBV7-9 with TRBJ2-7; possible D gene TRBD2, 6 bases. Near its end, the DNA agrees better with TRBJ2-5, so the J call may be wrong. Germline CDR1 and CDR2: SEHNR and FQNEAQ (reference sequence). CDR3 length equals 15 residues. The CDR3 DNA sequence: TGTGCCAGCAGCTTCCACCCCGTAGCGGATGGGACCCAGTACTTC. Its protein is CASSFHPVADGTQYF.

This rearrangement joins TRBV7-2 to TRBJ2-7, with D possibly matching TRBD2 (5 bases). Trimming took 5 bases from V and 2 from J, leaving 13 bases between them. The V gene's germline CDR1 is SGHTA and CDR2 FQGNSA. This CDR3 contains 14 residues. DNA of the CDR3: TGTGCCAGCAGCCGCGATGGAGGCACCTACGAGCAGTACTTC. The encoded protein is CASSRDGGTYEQYF.

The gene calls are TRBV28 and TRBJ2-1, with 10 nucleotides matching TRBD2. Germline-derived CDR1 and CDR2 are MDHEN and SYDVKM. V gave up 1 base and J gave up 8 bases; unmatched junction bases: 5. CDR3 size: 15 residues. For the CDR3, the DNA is TGTGCCAGCAGTTTATTAGCGGGGGGCAGGGATGAGCAGTTCTTC. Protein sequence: CASSLLAGGRDEQFF.

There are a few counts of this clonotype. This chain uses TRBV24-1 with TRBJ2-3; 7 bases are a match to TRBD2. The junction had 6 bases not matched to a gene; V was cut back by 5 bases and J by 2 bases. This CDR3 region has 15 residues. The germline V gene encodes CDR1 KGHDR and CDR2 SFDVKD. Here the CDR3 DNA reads TGTGCCACCAGTGTTATCCGGGAGGCCACAGATACGCAGTATTTT. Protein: CATSVIREATDTQYF.

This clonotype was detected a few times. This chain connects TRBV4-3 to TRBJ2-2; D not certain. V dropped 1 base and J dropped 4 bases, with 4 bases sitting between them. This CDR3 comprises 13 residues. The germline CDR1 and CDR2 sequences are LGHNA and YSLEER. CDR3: CASSQGSTGELFF. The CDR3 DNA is TGCGCCAGCAGCCAAGGCAGCACCGGGGAGCTGTTTTTT.

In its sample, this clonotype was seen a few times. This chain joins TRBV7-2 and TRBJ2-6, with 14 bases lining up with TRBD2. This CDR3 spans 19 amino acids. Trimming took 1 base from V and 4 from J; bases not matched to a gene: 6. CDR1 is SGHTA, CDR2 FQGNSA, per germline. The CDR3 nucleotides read TGTGCCAGCAGCTTAGATGGACTAGCGGGAGGAACAGGGGCCAACGTCCTGACTTTC. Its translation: CASSLDGLAGGTGANVLTF.

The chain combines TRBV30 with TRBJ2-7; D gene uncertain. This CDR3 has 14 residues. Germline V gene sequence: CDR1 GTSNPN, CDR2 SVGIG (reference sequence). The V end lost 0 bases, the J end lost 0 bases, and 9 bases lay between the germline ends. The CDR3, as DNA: TGTGCCTGGAGTGTAACGGCCGTCTCCTACGAGCAGTACTTC. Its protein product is CAWSVTAVSYEQYF.

CDR3 region: CASSQKGDRDLTDTQYF. The CDR3 DNA is TGCGCCAGCAGCCAAAAGGGGGACAGAGACCTCACAGATACGCAGTATTTT. This chain connects TRBV4-1 to TRBJ2-3, with 7 bases fitting TRBD1. With V trimmed by 2 bases and J by 2 bases, 10 bases remained unmatched. This CDR3 has 17 residues. Germline V gene data show CDR1 as MGHRA and CDR2 as YSYEKL.

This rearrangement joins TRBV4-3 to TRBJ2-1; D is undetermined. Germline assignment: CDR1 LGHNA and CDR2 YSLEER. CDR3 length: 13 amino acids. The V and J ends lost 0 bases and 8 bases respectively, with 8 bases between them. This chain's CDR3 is CASSQEPGDEQFF. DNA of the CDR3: TGCGCCAGCAGCCAAGAGCCGGGTGATGAGCAGTTCTTC.

This CDR3 is CASAIGMNTEAFF. The CDR3 nucleotides read TGTGCCAGCGCCATCGGTATGAACACTGAAGCTTTCTTT. The chain combines TRBV27 with TRBJ1-1; D gene ambiguous. This CDR3 is built from 13 residues. The V gene's germline CDR1 is MNHEY and CDR2 SMNVEV (reference sequence). V was clipped by 8 bases and J by 0 bases, with 10 bases between them.

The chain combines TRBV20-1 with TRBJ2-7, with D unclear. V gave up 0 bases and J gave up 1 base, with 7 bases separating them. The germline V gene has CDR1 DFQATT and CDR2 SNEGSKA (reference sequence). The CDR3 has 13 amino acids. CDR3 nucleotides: TGCAGTGCTAGAGAGAGCACATCCTACGAGCAGTACTTC. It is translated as CSARESTSYEQYF.

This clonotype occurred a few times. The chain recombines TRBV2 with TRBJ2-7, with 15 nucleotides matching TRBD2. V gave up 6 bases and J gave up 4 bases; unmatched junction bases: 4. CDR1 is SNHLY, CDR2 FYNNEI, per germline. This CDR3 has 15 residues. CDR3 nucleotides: TGTGCCAGCAGAGCCGGGACTAGCGGGAGGTACGAGCAGTACTTC. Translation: CASRAGTSGRYEQYF.

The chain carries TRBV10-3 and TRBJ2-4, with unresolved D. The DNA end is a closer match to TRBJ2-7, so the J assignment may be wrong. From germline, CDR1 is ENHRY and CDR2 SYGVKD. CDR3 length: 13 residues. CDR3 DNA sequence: TGTGCCATCAGTGACTTGACCTCCTACGAGCAGTACTTC. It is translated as CAISDLTSYEQYF.

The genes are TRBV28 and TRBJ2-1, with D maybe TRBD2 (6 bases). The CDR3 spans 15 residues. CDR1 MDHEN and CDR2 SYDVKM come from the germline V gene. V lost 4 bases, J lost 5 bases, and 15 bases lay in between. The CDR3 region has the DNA TGTGCCAGCAGTTCCCCGGAGGGGCCTAACAATGAGCAGTTCTTC. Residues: CASSSPEGPNNEQFF.

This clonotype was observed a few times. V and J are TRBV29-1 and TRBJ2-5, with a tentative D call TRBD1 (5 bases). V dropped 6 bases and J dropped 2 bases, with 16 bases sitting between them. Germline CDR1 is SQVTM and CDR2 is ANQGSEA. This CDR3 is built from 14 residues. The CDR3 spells CSVAPWGQQETQYF. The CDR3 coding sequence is TGCAGCGTCGCACCCTGGGGCCAGCAAGAGACCCAGTACTTC. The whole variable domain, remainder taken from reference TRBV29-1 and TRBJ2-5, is SAVISQKPSRDICQRGTSLTIQCQVDSQVTMMFWYRQQPGQSLTLIATANQGSEATYESGFVIDKFPISRPNLTFSTLTVSNMSPEDSSIYLCSVAPWGQQETQYFGPGTRLLVL.

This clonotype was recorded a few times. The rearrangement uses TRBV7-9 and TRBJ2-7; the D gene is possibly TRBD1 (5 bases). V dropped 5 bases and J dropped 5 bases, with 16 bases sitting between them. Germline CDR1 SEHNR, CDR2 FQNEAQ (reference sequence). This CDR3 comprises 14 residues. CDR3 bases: TGTGCCAGCAGCCCACCTCTGCAGGGCCACGAGCAGTACTTC. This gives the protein CASSPPLQGHEQYF.

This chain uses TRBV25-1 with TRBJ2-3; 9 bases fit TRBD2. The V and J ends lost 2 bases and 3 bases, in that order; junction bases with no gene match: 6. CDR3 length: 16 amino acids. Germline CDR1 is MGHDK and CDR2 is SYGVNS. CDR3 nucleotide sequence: TGTGCCAGCAGTGAAGTAGGCGGGGGGGCTACAGATACGCAGTATTTT. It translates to CASSEVGGGATDTQYF.

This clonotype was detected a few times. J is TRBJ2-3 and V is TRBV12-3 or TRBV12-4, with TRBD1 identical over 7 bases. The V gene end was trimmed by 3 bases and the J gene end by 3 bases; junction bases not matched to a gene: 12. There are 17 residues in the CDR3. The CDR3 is CASSFPPWGRGTDTQYF. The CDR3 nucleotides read TGTGCCAGCAGTTTCCCGCCTTGGGGCAGGGGGACAGATACGCAGTATTTT.

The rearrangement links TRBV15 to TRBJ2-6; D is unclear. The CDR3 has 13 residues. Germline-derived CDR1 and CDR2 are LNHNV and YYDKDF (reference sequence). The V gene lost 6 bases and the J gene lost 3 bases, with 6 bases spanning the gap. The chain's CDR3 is CATRDGGANVLTF. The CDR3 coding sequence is TGTGCCACCAGAGATGGTGGGGCCAACGTCCTGACTTTC.

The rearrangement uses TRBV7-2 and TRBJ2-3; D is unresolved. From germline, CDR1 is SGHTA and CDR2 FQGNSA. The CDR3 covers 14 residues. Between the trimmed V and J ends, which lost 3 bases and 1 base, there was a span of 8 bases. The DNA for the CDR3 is TGTGCCAGCAGCTTCGACATCCGCACAGATACGCAGTATTTT. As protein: CASSFDIRTDTQYF.

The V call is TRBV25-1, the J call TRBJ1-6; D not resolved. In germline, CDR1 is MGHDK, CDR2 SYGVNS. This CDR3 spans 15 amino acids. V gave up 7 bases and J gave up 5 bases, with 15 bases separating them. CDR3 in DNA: TGTGCCAGCAAGCATAGCGAGGTCCATAATTCACCCCTCCACTTT. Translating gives CASKHSEVHNSPLHF.

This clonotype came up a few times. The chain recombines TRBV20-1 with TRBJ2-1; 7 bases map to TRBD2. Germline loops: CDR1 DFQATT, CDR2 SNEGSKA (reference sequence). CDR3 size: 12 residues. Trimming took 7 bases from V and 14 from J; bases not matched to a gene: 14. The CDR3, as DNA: TGCAGTGGACATGAGACTAGCAGTAGCGAGTTCTTC. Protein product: CSGHETSSSEFF.

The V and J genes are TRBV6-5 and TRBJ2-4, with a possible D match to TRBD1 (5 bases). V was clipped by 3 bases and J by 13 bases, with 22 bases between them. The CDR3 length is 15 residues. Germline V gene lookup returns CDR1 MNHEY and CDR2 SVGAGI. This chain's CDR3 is CASSYRVGAYVEQYF. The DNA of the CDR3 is TGTGCCAGCAGTTATAGGGTAGGGGCCTACGTAGAGCAGTACTTC.

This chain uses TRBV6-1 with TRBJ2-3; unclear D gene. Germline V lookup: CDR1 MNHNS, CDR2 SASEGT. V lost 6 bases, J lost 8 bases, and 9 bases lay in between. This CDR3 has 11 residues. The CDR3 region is CASRITATQYF. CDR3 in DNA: TGTGCCAGCAGAATCACCGCTACGCAGTATTTT.

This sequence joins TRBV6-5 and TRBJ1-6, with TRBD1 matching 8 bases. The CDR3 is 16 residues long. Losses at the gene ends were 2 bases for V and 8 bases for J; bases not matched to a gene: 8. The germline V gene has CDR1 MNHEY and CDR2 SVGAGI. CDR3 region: CASSYGGQGDYSPLHF. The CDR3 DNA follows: TGTGCCAGCAGTTACGGCGGACAGGGTGATTATTCACCCCTCCACTTT.